The 9 T cell receptor beta chains below all came from one sample that was sequenced in a study of blood T cell repertoires in COVID-19. Only in-frame clones appear in the TCRdb table, and some are missing; sequencing was by immunoSEQ multiplex PCR. The sample carries a few hundred thousand clones, 80% to 90% recorded once. Sequences were obtained from PBMCs or T cells enriched from blood (not recorded which). These receptors were taken from a woman between 40 and 50 years old who had been exposed to COVID-19.

V usage is TRBV7-9 and J usage is TRBJ2-2, with TRBD2 as a possible D gene (5 bases). The CDR3 length is 16 residues. V was shortened by 4 bases and J by 2 bases, with 14 bases between the two germline ends. CDR1 is SEHNR and CDR2 is FQNEAQ in the germline V gene (reference sequence). In DNA form, the CDR3 reads TGTGCCAGCAGCTCTCGGAGCGGCAGCAACACCGGGGAGCTGTTTTTT. Translation: CASSSRSGSNTGELFF.

The chain employs TRBV6-4 and TRBJ1-2; 8 bases are shared with TRBD1. The V gene's germline CDR1 is MRHNA and CDR2 SNTAGT. The CDR3 totals 14 residues. V gave up 5 bases and J gave up 2 bases; unmatched junction bases: 4. The CDR3 bases are TGTGCCAGCAGTCCAGGGGGCTGGAACTATGGCTACACCTTC. It encodes CASSPGGWNYGYTF.

The J gene is TRBJ1-5, the V gene TRBV27; no clear D. The V end was cut by 3 bases, the J end by 4 bases, with 10 bases between. There are 14 residues in the CDR3. CDR1 and CDR2 from the germline V gene are MNHEY and SMNVEV (reference sequence). CDR3 sequence: CASSFREGNQPQHF. CDR3 DNA: TGTGCCAGCAGTTTCCGGGAAGGGAATCAGCCCCAGCATTTT.

This chain uses TRBV4-1 with TRBJ2-3; TRBD2 aligns across 9 bases. Germline CDR1 reads MGHRA; CDR2 reads YSYEKL. The trim removed 8 bases at V and 3 bases at J, leaving 9 bases unmatched. The CDR3 runs to 15 residues. CDR3 residues: CASRWTSDPTDTQYF. The CDR3 DNA reads as TGCGCCAGCCGCTGGACTAGCGACCCAACAGATACGCAGTATTTT.

This chain connects TRBV21-1 to TRBJ2-5; the D call of TRBD1 is as the table states it, not checked on the DNA. TRBV21-1 is annotated as a pseudogene. CDR3 length: 18 residues. CDR3: CASSKALSQGGRQETQYF. The CDR3 coding sequence is TGTGCCAGCAGCAAAGCGCTTTCTCAGGGGGGACGCCAAGAGACCCAGTACTTC.

CDR3 region: CASSSSYGGREKLFF. The CDR3 DNA is TGTGCCAGCAGCAGCTCATACGGGGGGAGAGAAAAACTGTTTTTT. The V call is TRBV28, the J call TRBJ1-4, with D tentatively TRBD1 (5 bases). The CDR3 has 15 residues. The germline V gene has CDR1 MDHEN and CDR2 SYDVKM. The V gene lost 6 bases and the J gene lost 8 bases, with 19 bases spanning the gap.

There are a few counts of this clone. J is TRBJ2-1 and V is TRBV25-1; 8 bases are a match to TRBD2. The trim removed 6 bases at V and 0 bases at J, leaving 10 bases unmatched. This CDR3 has 17 amino acids. CDR1 is MGHDK, CDR2 SYGVNS, per germline. The CDR3 sequence is CASRGRLACSSYNEQFF. DNA for the CDR3: TGTGCCAGCAGGGGTCGACTAGCGTGCAGCTCCTACAATGAGCAGTTCTTC.

The J gene is TRBJ1-1, the V gene TRBV12-3 or TRBV12-4; D is unresolved. V lost 8 bases and J lost 1, with 5 bases in between. The CDR3 has 11 amino acids. In DNA, the CDR3 is TGTGCCAGCTCAGGGAACACTGAAGCTTTCTTT. Translated, it gives CASSGNTEAFF.

This sequence joins TRBV13 and TRBJ1-1; possible D gene TRBD1, 6 bases. The CDR3 has 14 residues. Between the trimmed V and J ends, which lost 1 base and 11 bases, there was a span of 17 bases. Looked up from germline, CDR1 is PRHDT and CDR2 is FYEKMQ (reference sequence). CDR3 coding DNA: TGTGCCAGCAGCTTAGCTTCCAGGGGTTTTGGTGCTTTCTTT. This encodes CASSLASRGFGAFF. Full variable domain (rest looked up from reference TRBV13 and TRBJ1-1): AAGVIQSPRHLIKEKRETATLKCYPIPRHDTVYWYQQGPGQDPQFLISFYEKMQSDKGSIPDRFSAQQFSDYHSELNMSSLELGDSALYFCASSLASRGFGAFFGQGTRLTVV.